The clone carrying this TCR beta chain was seen more than once but under ten times. What it binds is unknown. The CDR3 has 16 residues. Per germline, CDR1 MNHNS and CDR2 SASEGT. V was pared by 1 base and J by 8 bases, with 8 bases of the junction left unmatched. The data stem from a study of coeliac disease. Study-wide points: Intraepithelial and lamina propria fractions were not highly pure.

Method: immunoSEQ multiplex PCR; TCRdb's copy keeps in-frame clones and lacks some. The repertoire holds fewer than 5,500 clones, with about 54% as singletons. The rearrangement uses TRBV6-1 and TRBJ2-1, with 10 bases lining up with TRBD2. The source of this sequence is a woman aged 25 to 39 with active celiac disease. The sequenced sample consisted of intraepithelial lymphocytes from the gut. The CDR3 reads CASSEESGGALDEQFF. DNA of the CDR3: TGTGCCAGCAGTGAAGAAAGCGGGGGGGCCTTGGATGAGCAGTTCTTC.